The sequence of this T cell receptor (beta chain) was determined in a study of shared clonotypes between healthy human individuals (dated by TCRdb to about 2020). About the full investigation: The cohort included a few men and two women between 18 and 49 years of age. Per donor, three plates each were used for CD4 naive and CD4 memory, two for CD8 naive, and one for CD8 memory. Blood TCR repertoires of about 5 healthy adults were deeply sequenced to estimate repertoire size and the extent of clonotype sharing between individuals. To increase sequencing depth and limit assay-specific biases, TCR repertoire library preparation and sequencing were carried out by different laboratories using diverse techniques. Between about 0.94 and 8.9 billion PBMCs per donor were obtained by leukapheresis. What the research found in general, with its limitations: Pairwise subsampling led to the expectation that sequencing depth would affect the degree of clonotype sharing among donors. Naive subsets generally had larger estimated clonotype richness than memory subsets did. Even with the large sequencing depth, rarefaction of the sorted-subset datasets indicated that sequencing was incomplete. Across a handful of donors, roughly 5% of naive CD4, approximately 3.6% of naive CD8, under 2.5% of memory CD4, and approximately 0.42% of memory CD8 clonotypes were shared. Compared with non-shared clonotypes, clonotypes shared by all four sorted-subset donors had higher generation probabilities. Because the study included only a small number of donors, the genetic and exposure-history diversity represented was limited. Sampling was restricted to blood, and TCR repertoires in tissues likely differ from the TCR repertoires found in blood.

CD8 naive samples consisted of CD45RO-negative cells that were positively selected for CCR7, yielding a CD45RA+CCR7+ population without TemRA cells. Healthy HIV-negative adults with no recently reported acute infections or vaccinations were included as donors. Every donor was a Caucasian adult residing in Nashville, Tennessee, USA. After blood collection by leukapheresis, PBMCs were isolated using Ficoll-Histopaque density gradient centrifugation and then cryopreserved in the vapor phase of liquid nitrogen. Analytical flow cytometry was used to check the purity and quantity of every magnetically sorted T cell population. Genomic DNA was isolated from every sorted fraction and measured by UV absorbance on a Nanodrop 2000c. V drops 7 bases and J drops 7 bases, leaving 16 bases in between. The CDR3 covers 12 residues, taking in both the cysteine and the phenylalanine. Just the 36-base CDR3 DNA is kept, in frame starting at base 1. For CDR1 and CDR2, the germline V gene lists SQVTM and ANQGSEA.

A note on this clone: Its antigen has not been determined. The sample holds no much larger clone one base away, and base qualities are not on file.

Using the deep immunoSEQ assay, multiplex PCR amplified TCR CDR3 regions from genomic DNA. For each cell subset, the extracted genomic DNA was distributed evenly across all wells of several immunoSEQ 96-well plates, and each plate served as one replicate. For sorted subsets, about 200 ng genomic DNA, equal to 25,000 to 35,000 T cell genomes, was loaded into each replicate PCR. Purified libraries were quantified with a Qubit 3.0 fluorometer, sized on a Bioanalyzer 2100, and re-quantified with the KAPA Library Quantification kit. A separate single-read 150-cycle Illumina NextSeq 550 flow cell was used to sequence each immunoSEQ 96-well plate. Processing in the source paper ran as follows. Because only junctional sequences without quality scores were contained in the immunoSEQ output, filtering matching that applied to full-length reads could not be performed. To assign V/J genes and CDR3, sequences were annotated against IMGT germline references using PyIR, a Python wrapper for IgBLAST v1.9. Reads were removed for weak V/J assignments (E-value above 1e-6), missing CDR3, stop codons, out-of-frame junctions, or ambiguous translated residues. V3J clonotypes were defined by identical inferred V gene, J gene, and CDR3 amino acid sequence. To compute the percentage overlap between repertoires, the number of shared unique clonotypes was divided by the size of the smaller repertoire. Repertoire richness was assessed with RTK rarefaction, the Chao1 estimator, and Recon v2.1 estimates of unobserved clonotypes. Generation probabilities were computed with OLGA for all TCRbeta clonotypes obtained by the gDNA method from four donors. TCRdb retrieved this table from immuneACCESS and kept in-frame rearrangements only. Not all clones are present; in checked studies, unresolved V genes account for under half, and no reason is known for the remainder. V and J calls and clone size are those listed in that table; D and trimming were worked out from the DNA. Present in this sample are a few million clones, about 93% of which were seen just once. About 1.7% of the sample goes to the ten largest clones.

This sequence was found in a man aged 18 to 29 in good health. Some clones in this sample may be carry-over from other donors' samples. The material sequenced was naive CD8+ T cells from PBMCs. The label giving this sample's cell subset or site can be read as: CD45RA+CCR7+. The chain uses TRBV29-1 and TRBJ1-2; the D gene remains uncertain. The CDR3 sequence is CSAETEPGGYTF. The nucleotides are TGCAGCGCGGAGACTGAACCGGGTGGCTACACCTTC.